Below, 31 T cell receptor delta chains from the same sample are listed, as sequenced in a study of Vδ1+ human thymocytes. Antigen specificity for these receptors is unknown. Sequences come from RNA converted to cDNA by reverse transcription. The CDR3 regions were amplified by multiplex PCR from V-gene primers to a constant-region primer. TCRdb re-called clones from the multiplex PCR reads via CATT. This sample has 45,000 to 75,000 delta-chain clones; over 13% occur once, and the top ten carry approximately 0.4%. Findings and limits, study-wide: Highly polyclonal TRG and TRD repertoires with Gaussian CDR3 length distributions appeared in thymus.

Sequences were obtained from Vdelta1+ gamma-delta thymocytes from the thymus. Subset indicated: FACS-sorted CD3+ TCRalphabeta- TCRVdelta1+ TCRVdelta2- thymocytes. The origin of the receptors is a girl in the first two years of life who had congenital heart surgery.

This clone was counted between two and nine times. V gene TRDV1 combines with J gene TRDJ1; weak D call: TRDD2 (6 bases). V was shortened by 3 bases and J by 0 bases, with 29 bases between the two germline ends. The CDR3 is 21 amino acids. Germline V lookup: CDR1 TSWWSYY, CDR2 QGS. The CDR3 DNA follows: TGTGCTCTTGGGGACCCTTTTCGGCCTTCCAGGTTACTAACGTACACCGATAAACTCATCTTT. Encoded protein: CALGDPFRPSRLLTYTDKLIF.

This clone was seen more than once but under ten times. The chain uses TRDV2 and TRDJ1, with 10 bases aligning to TRDD3. CDR3 length equals 13 residues. The J segment lost 5 bases and the V segment lost 4 bases, leaving 3 bases of the junction unmatched. The germline gives CDR1 GEAIGNYY, CDR2 EKD. The DNA for the CDR3 is TGTGCCTGTGAAGGGGGGATACGGGATAAACTCATCTTT. Translated, it gives CACEGGIRDKLIF.

The rearrangement uses TRDV1 and TRDJ1; 10 bases map to TRDD3. The J segment lost 0 bases and the V segment lost 2 bases, leaving 6 bases of the junction unmatched. There are 17 residues in the CDR3. CDR1 and CDR2 from the germline V gene are TSWWSYY and QGS. The CDR3 protein is CALGEGLGDSYTDKLIF. DNA for the CDR3: TGTGCTCTTGGGGAAGGACTGGGGGATTCGTACACCGATAAACTCATCTTT.

To note about this clone: The sample holds other DNA sequences that translate to the same CDR3. V is TRDV2 and J is TRDJ1; no firm D call. This CDR3 has 20 residues. Trimming shortened V by 0 bases and J by 0 bases, and 25 bases separated the two germline ends. Germline V gene data show CDR1 as GEAIGNYY and CDR2 as EKD. The CDR3 region has the DNA TGTGCCTGTGACACCGTTCCGAACCACCTGGACTCTCCGTACACCGATAAACTCATCTTT. Amino acids: CACDTVPNHLDSPYTDKLIF.

V is TRDV1 and J is TRDJ1, with D perhaps TRDD2 (5 bases). The germline CDR1 and CDR2 sequences are TSWWSYY and QGS. Trimming shortened V by 0 bases and J by 0 bases, and 20 bases separated the two germline ends. There are 19 residues in the CDR3. This CDR3 is CALGELPTPVLMYTDKLIF. CDR3 coding DNA: TGTGCTCTTGGGGAACTCCCTACGCCTGTACTGATGTACACCGATAAACTCATCTTT.

The chain combines TRDV1 with TRDJ1; 9 bases agree with TRDD3. From germline, CDR1 is TSWWSYY and CDR2 QGS. V dropped 2 bases and J dropped 0; count of bases not matched to a gene: 13. The CDR3 consists of 19 residues. CDR3 amino acids: CALGEESIGGYRYTDKLIF. The CDR3 nucleotides read TGTGCTCTTGGGGAAGAATCTATTGGGGGATATCGGTACACCGATAAACTCATCTTT.

The V call is TRDV1, the J call TRDJ1, with TRDD3 matching 7 bases. Per germline, CDR1 TSWWSYY and CDR2 QGS. The CDR3 runs to 21 residues. The V gene end was trimmed by 1 base and the J gene end by 2 bases; junction bases not matched to a gene: 22. As DNA, the CDR3 is TGTGCTCTTGGGGAACGTAAGGAGGATCGGGGGATTTATCGGGGTACCGATAAACTCATCTTT. Translation: CALGERKEDRGIYRGTDKLIF.

The V gene is TRDV1, the J gene TRDJ1; TRDD3 matches at 11 bases. V lost 0 bases to trimming and J lost 3 bases; unmatched junction nucleotides: 15. CDR3 length equals 20 residues. Germline V CDR1 and CDR2: TSWWSYY, QGS. This chain's CDR3 is CALGELSPPVLGDIPDKLIF. In DNA, the CDR3 is TGTGCTCTTGGGGAACTTTCCCCTCCCGTACTGGGGGATATTCCCGATAAACTCATCTTT.

The sample holds a few counts of this clone. V usage is TRDV1 and J usage is TRDJ1; D might be TRDD2 (5 bases). V lost 0 bases and J lost 1, with 27 bases in between. The CDR3 covers 21 residues. CDR1 and CDR2 (germline): TSWWSYY, QGS. CDR3 DNA sequence: TGTGCTCTTGGGGAACTACGCATAGAACCTACGGCCGAAAACCCCACCGATAAACTCATCTTT. Protein product: CALGELRIEPTAENPTDKLIF.

This rearrangement joins TRDV1 to TRDJ1; 8 positions match TRDD3. Germline loops: CDR1 TSWWSYY, CDR2 QGS. This CDR3 has 16 residues. J was trimmed by 0 bases and V by 9 bases; bases with no gene match: 12. The CDR3 nucleotides read TGTGCTCTCCGGGCAGGGATACGGGGGAACACCGATAAACTCATCTTT. Amino acids: CALRAGIRGNTDKLIF.

This clone has only a few counts. This chain joins TRDV1 and TRDJ1, with D unclear. CDR3 length: 15 residues. The V end was cut by 1 base, the J end by 0 bases, with 9 bases between. Germline values: CDR1 TSWWSYY, CDR2 QGS. The CDR3 sequence: CALGERRIHTDKLIF. The CDR3 DNA reads TGTGCTCTTGGGGAACGGCGCATACACACCGATAAACTCATCTTT.

The genes are TRDV1 and TRDJ1, with 12 bases matching TRDD3. V lost 4 bases to trimming and J lost 4 bases; unmatched junction nucleotides: 22. This CDR3 is 21 amino acids long. Germline V gives CDR1 TSWWSYY, CDR2 QGS. This CDR3 reads CALGAPFPSTVLGDTYDKLIF. The CDR3 DNA sequence: TGTGCTCTTGGGGCCCCCTTTCCTTCGACCGTACTGGGGGATACTTACGATAAACTCATCTTT.

Regarding this clone: Just one base apart from a much larger clone, this may be a read error. The sample has other DNA sequences that encode this CDR3 too. The gene calls are TRDV2 and TRDJ1, with TRDD3 identical over 13 bases. The trim removed 5 bases at V and 14 bases at J, leaving 7 bases unmatched. The CDR3 spans 12 residues. Germline lookup yields CDR1 GEAIGNYY and CDR2 EKD. Here the CDR3 reads CACALYWGIRIF. CDR3 DNA: TGTGCCTGTGCCCTTTACTGGGGGATACGAATCTTT.

This clone was observed a few times. The chain combines TRDV1 with TRDJ1; no definite D call. This CDR3 is built from 17 residues. The V gene lost 6 bases and the J gene lost 0 bases, with 20 bases spanning the gap. Germline V lookup: CDR1 TSWWSYY, CDR2 QGS. Here the CDR3 DNA reads TGTGCTCTTGGCCTCATTTTGAGTGCATCGTACACCGATAAACTCATCTTT. Translating gives CALGLILSASYTDKLIF.

This clone was recorded only once. This rearrangement joins TRDV1 to TRDJ1; tentative D call: TRDD3 (5 bases). CDR1 and CDR2 from the germline V gene are TSWWSYY and QGS. This CDR3 has 18 residues. V was pared by 5 bases and J by 1 base, with 23 bases between. CDR3 amino acids: CALGCFVPDTSRTDKLIF. The CDR3 DNA reads as TGTGCTCTTGGGTGTTTCGTCCCAGATACAAGTCGCACCGATAAACTCATCTTT.

This clone showed up just a few times. The chain has TRDV1 and TRDJ1; tentatively, D is TRDD2 or TRDD3 (7 bases each). Germline V gene sequence: CDR1 TSWWSYY, CDR2 QGS. The CDR3 length is 23 residues. V was pared by 2 bases and J by 0 bases, with 34 bases between. The CDR3 here is CALGEGKSFLPLYWGLYTDKLIF. The CDR3 nucleotides read TGTGCTCTTGGGGAAGGGAAATCCTTCCTCCCCCTCTACTGGGGACTCTACACCGATAAACTCATCTTT.

V is TRDV1 and J is TRDJ1; D perhaps matches TRDD3 (6 bases). V lost 1 base and J lost 1, with 22 bases in between. The CDR3 is 19 residues long. Germline V CDR1 and CDR2: TSWWSYY, QGS. In DNA form, the CDR3 reads TGTGCTCTTGGGGAACGGCGGGGCTACGGGGTACTGGGCACCGATAAACTCATCTTT. This gives the protein CALGERRGYGVLGTDKLIF.

This chain connects TRDV1 to TRDJ1; 8 nucleotides agree with TRDD3. V was pared by 0 bases and J by 3 bases, with 21 bases of the junction left unmatched. The CDR3 totals 21 residues. Germline V gene data show CDR1 as TSWWSYY and CDR2 as QGS. CDR3 nucleotides: TGTGCTCTTGGGGAACTCCCGATTAACGTGGGGGATTGGTCCAGGTCCGATAAACTCATCTTT. Translated: CALGELPINVGDWSRSDKLIF.

The gene calls are TRDV1 and TRDJ1; TRDD3 is a possible D gene (5 bases). The CDR3 totals 23 residues. Germline CDR1 reads TSWWSYY; CDR2 reads QGS. V lost 0 bases and J 1 base, leaving 33 bases between the germline ends. The CDR3 DNA follows: TGTGCTCTTGGGGAACTAGCAAAACGGGCTTACTACGGTGGTGCAGGGGGCACCGATAAACTCATCTTT. Translated: CALGELAKRAYYGGAGGTDKLIF.

This clone was detected only a few times. This chain joins TRDV2 and TRDJ1, with TRDD3 matching over 8 bases. J was trimmed by 0 bases and V by 5 bases; bases with no gene match: 22. This CDR3 has 20 amino acids. In germline, CDR1 is GEAIGNYY, CDR2 EKD. CDR3 sequence: CACGYSKCVLGVLYTDKLIF. As DNA, the CDR3 is TGTGCCTGTGGCTATTCGAAATGCGTACTGGGGGTTTTGTACACCGATAAACTCATCTTT.

J is TRDJ1 and V is TRDV1; TRDD3 matches at 9 bases. This CDR3 has 21 amino acids. Germline V gene data show CDR1 as TSWWSYY and CDR2 as QGS. V was clipped by 3 bases and J by 0 bases; unmatched bases: 20. The chain's CDR3 is CALGDFLGGELGDLYTDKLIF. CDR3 DNA sequence: TGTGCTCTTGGGGATTTCCTTGGGGGCGAGCTGGGGGATTTGTACACCGATAAACTCATCTTT.

The rearrangement uses TRDV1 and TRDJ1; D may be TRDD2 (5 bases). Looked up from germline, CDR1 is TSWWSYY and CDR2 is QGS. V was pared by 0 bases and J by 1 base, with 18 bases between. The CDR3 is 18 residues long. The CDR3 sequence is CALGELAVPGVFTDKLIF. The CDR3 DNA sequence: TGTGCTCTTGGGGAACTGGCCGTTCCTGGTGTCTTCACCGATAAACTCATCTTT.

The genes are TRDV1 and TRDJ1; D possibly corresponds to TRDD3 (8 bases). The CDR3 contains 17 residues. Germline V gene lookup returns CDR1 TSWWSYY and CDR2 QGS. The ends were cut back, 5 bases at V and 2 bases at J, with 21 bases in the middle. The CDR3 region is CALGPPSSMGDTDKLIF. CDR3 sequence (DNA): TGTGCTCTTGGGCCGCCTTCCTCAATGGGGGATACCGATAAACTCATCTTT.

This clone was counted a few times. This chain uses TRDV1 with TRDJ1; 12 bases are a match to TRDD3. Trimming removed 0 bases from V and 4 bases from J; junction bases left unmatched: 12. The germline V gene encodes CDR1 TSWWSYY and CDR2 QGS. This CDR3 comprises 19 residues. For the CDR3, the DNA is TGTGCTCTTGGGGAACTTCGGTCCCTCTACTGGGGGATACACGATAAACTCATCTTT. This sequence encodes CALGELRSLYWGIHDKLIF.

The chain employs TRDV1 and TRDJ1, with 7 bases identical to TRDD2. The CDR3 is made up of 19 amino acids. The germline V gene has CDR1 TSWWSYY and CDR2 QGS. Trimming removed 1 base from V and 5 bases from J; junction bases left unmatched: 19. The chain's CDR3 is CALGEPLDSYMYPSDKLIF. CDR3 DNA sequence: TGTGCTCTTGGGGAACCCTTGGATTCCTACATGTACCCGAGTGATAAACTCATCTTT.

This sequence joins TRDV1 and TRDJ1; either TRDD2 or TRDD3 may fit D (7 bases each). Germline CDR1 is TSWWSYY and CDR2 is QGS. The CDR3 extends over 21 amino acids. V was shortened by 4 bases and J by 0 bases, with 30 bases between the two germline ends. CDR3 sequence reads: CALGGGASYPTPGIHTDKLIF. Written as DNA, the CDR3 is TGTGCTCTTGGGGGAGGTGCTTCCTATCCCACCCCCGGGATACACACCGATAAACTCATCTTT.

V gene TRDV1 combines with J gene TRDJ1, with TRDD3 identical over 9 bases. Trimming cost V 7 bases and J 0 bases; bases outside gene matches: 24. This CDR3 region has 21 residues. Germline V CDR1 and CDR2: TSWWSYY, QGS. CDR3 residues: CALVGRGSPPLGDPYTDKLIF. For the CDR3, the DNA is TGTGCTCTTGTGGGGCGGGGTTCCCCGCCACTGGGGGACCCGTACACCGATAAACTCATCTTT.

A few counts support this clone. This chain joins TRDV1 and TRDJ1, with TRDD3 matching 9 bases. This CDR3 contains 18 residues. CDR1 and CDR2 (germline): TSWWSYY, QGS. V was clipped by 3 bases and J by 1 base; unmatched bases: 12. CDR3 nucleotide sequence: TGTGCTCTTGGGGATCCCCGCGGGGGGGGATACCCCACCGATAAACTCATCTTT. Residues: CALGDPRGGGYPTDKLIF.

The sample holds a few counts of this clone. The J gene is TRDJ1, the V gene TRDV1; TRDD3 aligns across 8 bases. Per the germline V gene, CDR1 is TSWWSYY and CDR2 is QGS. V lost 1 base to trimming and J lost 4 bases; unmatched junction nucleotides: 11. The length of the CDR3 is 17 residues. DNA for the CDR3: TGTGCTCTTGGGGAACGGGTACTGGGGGGGCCCCACGATAAACTCATCTTT. Protein: CALGERVLGGPHDKLIF.

J is TRDJ1 and V is TRDV1; 7 nucleotides align to TRDD2. After removal of 2 bases from V and 11 bases from J, the junction contained 8 bases not matched to a gene. Germline-derived CDR1 and CDR2 are TSWWSYY and QGS. This CDR3 is 13 amino acids long. CDR3 nucleotides: TGTGCTCTTGGGGAAGTTCCTACGTGGCGCCTCATCTTT. It codes for CALGEVPTWRLIF.

This chain links TRDV1 with TRDJ1; D is unclear. Germline assignment: CDR1 TSWWSYY and CDR2 QGS. Trimming cost V 2 bases and J 0 bases, with 10 bases left between them. The CDR3 runs 15 residues. CDR3 nucleotide sequence: TGTGCTCTTGGGGAATTTTACTTTAACACCGATAAACTCATCTTT. The encoded protein is CALGEFYFNTDKLIF.